This T cell receptor (beta chain) was found in a study of blood T cell repertoires in COVID-19 (dated by TCRdb to between 2020 and 2021). About the study as a whole: The collaborator samples originated in the United States, Italy and Spain and spanned the acute and convalescent phases of COVID-19. The prospective study material was composed of cDNA or gDNA derived from T cells, B-cell-depleted T cells, or PBMCs. Subjects who had been exposed to COVID-19, were actively infected with it, or had recovered from it provided the deeply sampled blood TCRbeta repertoires that made up the dataset. The repertoires were made available in a free public database intended to serve as a resource for research on the immune response to SARS-CoV-2. Samples were obtained from the ongoing ImmuneRACE study (first 160 participants) and from some 1,300 subjects provided by 6 global collaborators. The sample metadata nearly always contained a de-identified subject ID, COVID-19 status, age in years and sex. HLA class I and class II types, where available, came from metadata supplied by the sample provider rather than from assay-based typing.

Counted from cysteine to phenylalanine, this CDR3 has 15 amino acids. Only the CDR3 part of the read is kept: 45 bases, read in frame from the first base. Looking up the germline V gene (reference sequence) yields CDR1 LGHDT and CDR2 YNNKEL. The V end loses 1 base and the J end loses 0 bases, and a stretch of 10 bases separates them. On the study overall, not on this receptor specifically: How much clinical and demographic metadata was included differed by source and by participant, and the metadata was provided uncurated.

Participants in the prospective study were enrolled through a virtual design, were aged about 18 to 100 years, and lived in approximately 25 United States geographic areas. To assign participants to cohorts, the prospective study relied on clinical history that participants themselves reported in a screening survey and a study questionnaire. Recovered participants in ImmuneRACE Cohort 3 were defined as having two consecutive negative NP/OP PCR tests, clearance from a healthcare professional, or resolution of symptoms. In the prospective study, mobile phlebotomists collected whole blood, serum and a nasopharyngeal or oropharyngeal swab from each participant. Over an approximately 2-month period, participants in the prospective study had the option of providing additional blood draws and questionnaires. Blood samples from the prospective study were shipped frozen or at room temperature prior to DNA extraction.

The immunoSEQ Assay, a bias-controlled multiplex PCR, was used to amplify TCRbeta CDR3 regions from genomic DNA. The authors processed their data as follows. The number of nucleated cells in each sample was estimated from the amplification of reference gene primers within the assay. To quantify the absolute abundance of each unique TCRbeta CDR3 rearrangement, sequence reads were collapsed and filtered. For each sample, productive Simpson clonality was calculated by taking the square root of Simpson's diversity index across productive rearrangements. TCRdb provides this immuneACCESS table in a form limited to in-frame rearrangements. Some clones are lacking; in checked studies, under half of them reflect an unresolved V gene, and why the rest are absent is not known. V and J calls plus clone size are reproduced from that table; the DNA served to infer D and trimming. Across this sample there are approximately 150,000 clones, with approximately 80% seen only once. 13% to 15% of the sample is held by the ten biggest clonotypes.

Regarding this clone: Its antigen is not yet known. No quality values exist for individual bases; no much larger clone is one base distant.

Sequencing input: PBMCs or T cells enriched from blood (not recorded which). The rearrangement joined TRBV3-1 (or the pseudogene TRBV3-2) to TRBJ2-7; the D gene assignment is ambiguous. The receptor was derived from a man aged 45-60 years who had recovered from COVID-19. CDR3 region: CASSQVPVASYEQYF. The DNA sequence is as follows: TGTGCCAGCAGCCAAGTACCAGTGGCCTCCTACGAGCAGTACTTC.